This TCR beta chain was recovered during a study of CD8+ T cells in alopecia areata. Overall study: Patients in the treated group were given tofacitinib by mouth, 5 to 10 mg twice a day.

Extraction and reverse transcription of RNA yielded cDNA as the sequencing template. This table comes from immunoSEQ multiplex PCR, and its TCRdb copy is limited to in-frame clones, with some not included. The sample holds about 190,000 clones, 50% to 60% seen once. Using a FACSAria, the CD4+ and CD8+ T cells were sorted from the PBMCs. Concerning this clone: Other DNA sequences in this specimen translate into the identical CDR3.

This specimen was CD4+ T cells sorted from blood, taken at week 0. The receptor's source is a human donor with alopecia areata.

For the CDR3, the DNA is TGTGCCAGCAGCCCAATAGGGGGGGGTATTGACAATGAGCAGTTCTTC. Protein sequence: CASSPIGGGIDNEQFF. This sequence joins TRBV5-6 and TRBJ2-1; perhaps TRBD2 as D (7 bases). There are 16 residues in the CDR3. Germline CDR1 and CDR2: SGHDT and YYEEEE. V lost 4 bases to trimming and J lost 5 bases, with 19 bases between them.